The 22 T cell receptor beta chains given below trace back to one sample, sequenced in a study of CD8+ T cells in alopecia areata listed by TCRdb under 2018. The library was made by the immunoSEQ multiplex PCR assay. RNA was extracted from all samples and reverse transcribed into cDNA, which served as template for TCR sequencing. TCRdb's version of the immuneACCESS table is confined to in-frame rearrangements and falls short of the full clone set. An unresolved V gene accounts for under half of the shortfall where checked; the remainder is of unknown origin. Across this sample there are approximately 150,000 clones, with 47% seen only once. The ten largest clones take up about 6.3% of the sample. The sample comprised CD4+ T cells sorted from blood. The receptors stem from a human donor with alopecia areata.

The V call is TRBV29-1, the J call TRBJ1-1; maybe TRBD1 (5 bases). This CDR3 has 10 residues. CDR1 and CDR2 from the germline V gene are SQVTM and ANQGSEA. V was shortened by 7 bases and J by 6 bases, with 9 bases between the two germline ends. The CDR3 DNA sequence: TGCAGCGGGTGGGGGGCTGAAGCTTTCTTT. It codes for CSGWGAEAFF.

The gene calls are TRBV4-2 and TRBJ1-5, with 8 positions matching TRBD1. V lost 4 bases to trimming and J lost 7 bases; unmatched junction nucleotides: 9. CDR1 and CDR2 from the germline V gene are LGHNA and YNFKEQ. This CDR3 is 15 amino acids long. For the CDR3, the DNA is TGTGCCAGCAGCCTCCGTGGGACAGGCGACCAGCCCCAGCATTTT. This codes for CASSLRGTGDQPQHF.

This clone was seen only a few times. The rearrangement links TRBV18 to TRBJ1-5; D remains unclear. Germline V gene data show CDR1 as KGHSH and CDR2 as LQKENI. This CDR3 spans 13 amino acids. The germline V and J ends were trimmed by 3 bases and 4 bases, with 7 bases remaining between them. Here the CDR3 DNA reads TGTGCCAGCTCACCCCAGACAAATCAGCCCCAGCATTTT. Translated: CASSPQTNQPQHF.

In its sample, this clone was seen a few times. V usage is TRBV6-5 and J usage is TRBJ1-1; D is possibly TRBD1 (6 bases). The CDR3 is made up of 14 amino acids. The germline V gene has CDR1 MNHEY and CDR2 SVGAGI. The CDR3 DNA is TGTGTAGTTAGATCGGGGGGCATGAGCACTGAAGCTTTCTTT. Amino acid sequence: CVVRSGGMSTEAFF.

The rearrangement joins TRBV7-9 to TRBJ2-1; 8 nucleotides line up with TRBD2. Looked up from germline, CDR1 is SEHNR and CDR2 is FQNEAQ (reference sequence). J lost 8 bases, V lost 5 bases, and 5 bases had no gene match. The length of the CDR3 is 13 residues. The CDR3 DNA is TGTGCCAGCAGCCCGGGACTAGTCCATGAGCAGTTCTTC. This gives the protein CASSPGLVHEQFF.

This chain uses TRBV11-3 with TRBJ2-7; 7 nucleotides align to TRBD1. The CDR3 has 18 residues. Germline V gene data show CDR1 as SGHNT and CDR2 as YENEEA. Germline trimming cut 0 bases from V and 1 base from J; bases unmatched to any gene: 12. The CDR3 DNA follows: TGTGCCAGCAGCTTAGATTGGGGAACCGGGACAGAATCCTACGAGCAGTACTTC. Translation: CASSLDWGTGTESYEQYF. Complete variable domain (other parts from reference TRBV11-3 and TRBJ2-7): EAGVVQSPRYKIIEKKQPVAFWCNPISGHNTLYWYLQNLGQGPELLIRYENEEAVDDSQLPKDRFSAERLKGVDSTLKIQPAELGDSAVYLCASSLDWGTGTESYEQYFGPGTRLTVT.

This clone has more than one count but fewer than ten. The rearrangement uses TRBV27 and TRBJ1-2; 9 positions match TRBD1. Per germline, CDR1 MNHEY and CDR2 SMNVEV (reference sequence). With V trimmed by 4 bases and J by 5 bases, 20 bases remained unmatched. The CDR3 extends over 19 amino acids. The CDR3 DNA reads as TGTGCCAGCAGTTATGAAACCCCCGGGACAGGGTGGGCCCTGTATGGCTACACCTTC. Amino acids: CASSYETPGTGWALYGYTF.

CDR3 protein: CSVAMGRGNTIYF. CDR3 DNA: TGCAGCGTTGCAATGGGACGGGGAAACACCATATATTTT. V and J are TRBV29-1 and TRBJ1-3, with D possibly TRBD1 on 5 matching bases. The CDR3 is 13 residues long. Per germline, CDR1 SQVTM and CDR2 ANQGSEA. V was cut by 4 bases and J by 4 bases, with 11 bases left in between.

This clone occurred a few times. This chain connects TRBV11-3 to TRBJ2-5; maybe TRBD2 (5 bases). The CDR3 runs 15 residues. CDR1 and CDR2 from the germline V gene are SGHNT and YENEEA. V shed 2 bases and J shed 2 bases, with 12 bases lying between them. For the CDR3, the DNA is TGTGCCAGCAGCTTAAGGATCGGGGTTCAAGAGACCCAGTACTTC. Translation gives CASSLRIGVQETQYF.

The J gene is TRBJ2-7, the V gene TRBV6-6, with 10 bases lining up with TRBD1. The CDR3 contains 11 residues. V dropped 2 bases and J dropped 11; count of bases not matched to a gene: 0. From germline, CDR1 is MNHNY and CDR2 SVGAGI (reference sequence). The CDR3 spells CASSYGTGEYF. The CDR3 region has the DNA TGTGCCAGCAGTTACGGGACAGGGGAGTACTTC.

The chain couples TRBV30 to TRBJ2-3; D uncertain. Germline values: CDR1 GTSNPN, CDR2 SVGIG (reference sequence). The CDR3 is made up of 14 amino acids. V gave up 3 bases and J gave up 0 bases, with 10 bases separating them. CDR3 DNA sequence: TGTGCCTGGAGGGCCTTTGGGAGCACAGATACGCAGTATTTT. Amino acid sequence: CAWRAFGSTDTQYF.

The chain is built from TRBV9 and TRBJ2-2; possibly TRBD1 for D (5 bases). This CDR3 has 16 residues. Germline loops: CDR1 SGDLS, CDR2 YYNGEE. Trimming cost V 0 bases and J 5 bases, with 14 bases left between them. The CDR3 loop reads CASSVESDSYTGELFF. CDR3 sequence (DNA): TGTGCCAGCAGCGTAGAGTCCGACAGCTATACCGGGGAGCTGTTTTTT.

The chain combines TRBV28 with TRBJ2-4; D could derive from TRBD1 or TRBD2 (6 bases each). The CDR3 runs 13 residues. Germline CDR1 MDHEN, CDR2 SYDVKM. The V gene lost 4 bases and the J gene lost 8 bases, with 12 bases spanning the gap. CDR3 DNA: TGTGCCAGCAGTTCGGCAGGGGAGGACATTCAGTACTTC. This sequence encodes CASSSAGEDIQYF.

This clone has just a few counts. This chain connects TRBV11-2 to TRBJ2-3, with D unclear. The germline gives CDR1 SGHAT, CDR2 FQNNGV. The germline V and J ends were trimmed by 1 base and 9 bases, with 8 bases remaining between them. This CDR3 has 12 amino acids. DNA for the CDR3: TGTGCCAGCAGCTTAGTGGAGTCCACGCAGTATTTT. This translates into CASSLVESTQYF.

This sequence joins TRBV29-1 and TRBJ2-7, with TRBD2 identical over 8 bases. This CDR3 region has 13 residues. The V segment lost 6 bases and the J segment 5 bases; nucleotides outside the gene matches: 9. Germline values: CDR1 SQVTM, CDR2 ANQGSEA. The CDR3: CSVGTRGGNEQYF. DNA for the CDR3: TGCAGCGTCGGGACTAGAGGCGGAAACGAGCAGTACTTC.

This rearrangement joins TRBV29-1 to TRBJ2-5; tentative D call: TRBD2 (6 bases). The J call may be faulty, since TRBJ2-7 better matches the DNA end. Per the germline V gene, CDR1 is SQVTM and CDR2 is ANQGSEA. The CDR3 has 13 residues. Here the CDR3 reads CSVGRAGSYEQYF. DNA of the CDR3: TGCAGCGTTGGTAGGGCGGGATCCTACGAGCAGTACTTC.

V gene TRBV6-5 combines with J gene TRBJ1-1, with D possibly TRBD1 on 6 matching bases. V gave up 6 bases and J gave up 5 bases, with 16 bases separating them. Germline CDR1 is MNHEY and CDR2 is SVGAGI. The CDR3 has 14 amino acids. CDR3 nucleotide sequence: TGTGCCAGCAGGGCAAACGGACAGTATACTGAAGCTTTCTTT. Its protein product is CASRANGQYTEAFF.

The V call is TRBV29-1, the J call TRBJ2-5; D perhaps matches TRBD2 (5 bases). From germline, CDR1 is SQVTM and CDR2 ANQGSEA. The CDR3 runs 14 residues. Trimming removed 4 bases from V and 5 bases from J, with 17 bases in between. The CDR3 bases are TGCAGCGTTGGAGGTCGGGTCAGGAGGGAGACCCAGTACTTC. This gives the protein CSVGGRVRRETQYF.

The sample holds a few counts of this clone. V is TRBV29-1 and J is TRBJ2-5, with 8 positions matching TRBD1. Per germline, CDR1 SQVTM and CDR2 ANQGSEA. CDR3 length equals 13 residues. The V segment lost 7 bases and the J segment 4 bases; nucleotides outside the gene matches: 8. In nucleotides, the CDR3 is TGCAGCGCCAACCAACAGGGGGGAGAGACCCAGTACTTC. Its translation is CSANQQGGETQYF.

The chain employs TRBV28 and TRBJ2-7, with D perhaps TRBD2 (5 bases). The germline gives CDR1 MDHEN, CDR2 SYDVKM. V gave up 3 bases and J gave up 3 bases, with 12 bases separating them. The CDR3 has 14 residues. CDR3 region: CASSLGVPLYEQYF. DNA for the CDR3: TGTGCCAGCAGTTTGGGAGTCCCCCTCTACGAGCAGTACTTC.

This clone turned up a few times. This chain connects TRBV2 to TRBJ2-7; D perhaps matches TRBD1 (5 bases). There are 13 residues in the CDR3. Germline V gene sequence: CDR1 SNHLY, CDR2 FYNNEI. Between the trimmed V and J ends, which lost 2 bases and 0 bases, there was a span of 5 bases. The CDR3 region has the DNA TGTGCCAGCAGTGAACAGGGCTCCTACGAGCAGTACTTC. As protein: CASSEQGSYEQYF.

This clone has just a few counts. The V and J genes are TRBV7-9 and TRBJ2-6; 9 bases line up with TRBD1. The CDR3 spans 18 residues. Germline CDR1 reads SEHNR; CDR2 reads FQNEAQ (reference sequence). J gave up 0 bases and V 1 base, and 4 bases lay outside the gene matches. In DNA, the CDR3 is TGTGCCAGCAGCTTAGGAGGGACAGGGAGCTCTGGGGCCAACGTCCTGACTTTC. As protein: CASSLGGTGSSGANVLTF.